This is a list of T cell receptor beta chains from one sample in a study of blood T cells in healthy people across ages. In TCRdb, the 5' RACE reads were re-called with MiXCR into one record per CDR3 protein. The repertoire consists of 2 million or so distinct CDR3 sequences, with less than 50% occurring once and the leading ten covering around 2.1%. What was sequenced was blood. The origin of the receptors is a middle-aged woman in good health. Each CDR3 is given with its conserved first and last residue. The D gene is left open where the match is weak. Clone size is given for some rows only: seen once, a few or many times, or a class if the clone is expanded.

>TRBD1|TRBV6-6|TRBJ2-7|NA
CTSSHQQGEPYEQYF
TGTACCAGCAGCCACCAACAGGGGGAACCCTACGAGCAGTACTTC
>TRBD2|TRBV5-1|TRBJ2-1|NA
CASRTGTSSRNEQFF
TGCGCCAGCAGAACCGGGACTAGCTCTCGGAATGAGCAGTTCTTC
>NA|TRBV7-2|TRBJ2-7|NA
CASSGWDGTYEQYF
TGTGCCAGCAGTGGGTGGGACGGAACCTACGAGCAGTACTTC
>TRBD1|TRBV28|TRBJ1-5|NA
CASSTRQGLNQPQHF
TGTGCCAGCAGTACACGACAGGGCTTAAATCAGCCCCAGCATTTT
>NA|TRBV6-2/TRBV6-3|TRBJ1-6|NA
CASSSTGTFNNSPLHF
TGTGCCAGCAGTTCGACTGGGACTTTCAATAATTCACCCCTCCACTTT
>NA|TRBV7-2|TRBJ1-2|few
CASSQADYGYTF
TGTGCCAGCAGCCAAGCAGACTATGGCTACACCTTC
>NA|TRBV6-6|TRBJ1-1|NA
CASSYTGGEAFF
TGTGCCAGCAGTTACACTGGCGGCGAAGCTTTCTTT
>TRBD2|TRBV7-3|TRBJ2-3|many
CASSLSAHTSGALTSTDTQYF
TGTGCCAGCAGCTTATCCGCCCACACTAGCGGGGCGCTCACTAGCACAGATACGCAGTATTTT
>TRBD1|TRBV20-1|TRBJ1-2|few
CSARDQSGTGQANYGYTF
TGCAGTGCTAGAGATCAATCCGGGACAGGGCAAGCTAACTATGGCTACACCTTC
>TRBD2|TRBV7-2|TRBJ2-3|NA
CASSALAGGYTQYF
TGTGCCAGCAGCGCACTAGCGGGGGGGTATACGCAGTATTTT
>NA|TRBV4-1|TRBJ1-3|NA
CASSQEQISGNTIYF
TGCGCCAGCAGCCAAGAGCAGATCTCTGGAAACACCATATATTTT
>NA|TRBV10-3|TRBJ2-7|NA
CAISERQDFYEQYF
TGTGCCATCAGTGAAAGACAGGACTTCTACGAGCAGTACTTC
>TRBD2|TRBV4-1|TRBJ2-3|NA
CASSQEVAGGLLDTQYF
TGCGCCAGCAGCCAAGAAGTAGCGGGGGGGCTCTTGGACACGCAGTATTTT
>NA|TRBV6-5|TRBJ1-1|NA
CASSYGGLDTEAFF
TGTGCCAGCAGTTATGGGGGGCTAGACACTGAAGCTTTCTTT